This T cell receptor (beta chain) was sequenced in a study of blood T cell dynamics during melanoma immunotherapy. Study-level findings and limits: At W3, later disease-control patients showed bifurcated PBMC repertoire changes, unlike progressors.

About this clone: What it binds is unknown.

Time point: week 3, after first cycle of checkpoint inhibitor. No patient had earlier systemic cancer treatment, concurrent immunosuppressants, or another active cancer. The CDR3 covers 14 residues. Germline CDR1 MNHEY, CDR2 SVGAGI. V was cut by 7 bases and J by 6 bases, with 15 bases left in between. A fixed DNA input of about 320 ng was used per bulk PBMC sample. TCRdb's copy holds only in-frame clones and misses some; the assay was immunoSEQ multiplex PCR. The repertoire holds 7,500 to 8,500 clones, more than 75% seen once, with 2.3% in the top ten. The sequence derives from a human donor with melanoma. Sequenced material: blood, taken from a patient treated with checkpoint blockade. V is TRBV6-5 and J is TRBJ1-4, with D possibly being TRBD1 (6 bases). The CDR3 is CASNSRGGHEKLFF. In DNA form, the CDR3 reads TGTGCCAGCAACTCTCGGGGGGGGCATGAAAAACTGTTTTTT.